These 5 T cell receptor beta chains came from one sample sequenced in a study of patients and donors after allogeneic stem cell transplantation. TCRdb used MiXCR to reprocess the RT-PCR reads, holding one entry per CDR3 protein. The sample has about a million distinct CDR3 sequences, more than 15% seen once; the top ten hold 5% to 6.5%. Sequenced input: blood, either unsorted or a sorted T cell fraction (not recorded which). Receptors were obtained from a human donor who was either an allogeneic HSCT recipient or a stem cell or donor lymphocyte infusion donor (not recorded which). It is not recorded whose cells these are; they may come from a transplant donor.

This clonotype was seen a few times. CDR3 protein: CASSLGERGYTF. CDR3 sequence (DNA): TGTGCCAGCAGTTTGGGCGAAAGAGGCTACACCTTC. The chain employs TRBV12-3 or TRBV12-4 and TRBJ1-2, with unresolved D. The CDR3 extends over 12 amino acids. Trimming cost V 3 bases and J 8 bases, with 10 bases left between them.

This clonotype was observed a handful of times. This rearrangement joins TRBV3-1 to TRBJ2-7, with TRBD2 matching over 8 bases. Trimming cost V 1 base and J 6 bases; bases outside gene matches: 5. This CDR3 comprises 14 residues. Germline loops: CDR1 LGHDT, CDR2 YNNKEL (reference sequence). CDR3 protein: CASSQVSRGGEQYF. The CDR3 DNA reads TGTGCCAGCAGCCAAGTATCTCGGGGGGGCGAGCAGTACTTC.

The V call is TRBV7-9, the J call TRBJ1-1; maybe TRBD1 (5 bases). The V gene lost 3 bases and the J gene lost 7 bases, with 15 bases spanning the gap. The CDR3 sequence is 14 residues long. Germline loops: CDR1 SEHNR, CDR2 FQNEAQ (reference sequence). DNA for the CDR3: TGTGCCAGCAGCTTCTCGACAGAGAGTTTTGAAGCTTTCTTT. This translates into CASSFSTESFEAFF.

The genes are TRBV6-1 and TRBJ2-1; 11 bases fit TRBD2. Germline CDR1 reads MNHNS; CDR2 reads SASEGT. The CDR3 extends over 14 amino acids. J lost 9 bases, V lost 5 bases, and 6 bases had no gene match. The CDR3 region is CASSRLAGRVEQFF. CDR3 DNA sequence: TGTGCCAGCAGTAGACTAGCGGGGAGGGTTGAGCAGTTCTTC.

This clonotype has only a few counts. The chain employs TRBV20-1 and TRBJ1-2; D is possibly TRBD1 (5 bases). The CDR3 has 16 amino acids. The V gene lost 3 bases and the J gene lost 2 bases, with 19 bases spanning the gap. Germline assignment: CDR1 DFQATT and CDR2 SNEGSKA (reference sequence). The DNA of the CDR3 is TGCAGTGCTAGGGACGACCGGAGGGGACCAAACTATGGCTACACCTTC. Its translation is CSARDDRRGPNYGYTF.